These T cell receptor beta chains were read from a single sample in a study of sequential checkpoint blockade in melanoma. Here immunoSEQ multiplex PCR was the method, and the copy in TCRdb shows in-frame clones only, minus some. The sample gives some 9,600 clones, 20% to 30% of which show up once; roughly a sixth is in the top ten. Source: tumor tissue (inferred from file names), taken from a patient given nivolumab and ipilimumab in sequence. These receptors came from a human donor with melanoma. Each CDR3 is given with its conserved first and last residue.

V gene: TRBV18; J gene: TRBJ2-3; CDR3 protein: CASSPPSGSTDTQYF
V gene: TRBV18; J gene: TRBJ2-3; CDR3 protein: CASSPLAGTDTQYF
V gene: TRBV7-7; J gene: TRBJ1-3; CDR3 protein: CASSLRWPGNPGNTIYF
V gene: TRBV7-1; J gene: TRBJ2-7; CDR3 protein: CASSSTSGSEQYF
V gene: TRBV11-3; J gene: TRBJ2-7; CDR3 protein: CASSSRTIGQGYEQYF
V gene: TRBV11-3; J gene: TRBJ1-2; CDR3 protein: CASSLDRGPYGYTF
V gene: TRBV28; J gene: TRBJ1-6; CDR3 protein: CASSRGLEGGMRNSPLHF
V gene: TRBV11-3; J gene: TRBJ2-7; CDR3 protein: CASSLLTGLRNYEQYF
V gene: TRBV18; J gene: TRBJ2-3; CDR3 protein: CASSQPRQGTDTQYF
V gene: TRBV18; J gene: TRBJ1-3; CDR3 protein: CASSLDTTSGNTIYF
V gene: TRBV1; J gene: TRBJ2-2; CDR3 protein: CASSPRLSGSTGELFF
V gene: TRBV11-3; J gene: TRBJ2-2; CDR3 protein: CASSLGLNTGELFF
V gene: TRBV9; J gene: TRBJ2-1; CDR3 protein: CASSPRVFSPSYNEQFF
V gene: TRBV18; J gene: TRBJ2-7; CDR3 protein: CASSQSTGGSDEQYF
V gene: TRBV19; J gene: TRBJ2-7; CDR3 protein: CASSTGPAGVDHEQYF
V gene: TRBV30; J gene: TRBJ2-7; CDR3 protein: CAWSILAGEYEQYF